The clone carrying this TCR beta chain was seen at least ten times. What it binds is not known. Germline values: CDR1 SGHRS, CDR2 YFSETQ. The CDR3 runs to 14 residues. V lost 1 base and J lost 7, with 15 bases in between. The sample belongs to a study of regulatory T cells in long-lasting Graves disease. Documented time point: persistent/refractory GD, antithyroid drugs over 5 years with positive TRAb. RNA extracted from PBMCs served as the sequencing template. Doctors identified Graves' disease using the American Thyroid Association guidelines. Investigators prepared the TCR beta libraries by applying iRepertoire HTBI primers and Arm-PCR of CDR3 regions. TCRdb processed the multiplex PCR reads anew with MiXCR; each CDR3 protein has one entry. Here the sample spans roughly 400,000 distinct CDR3 sequences, less than 25% being singletons. Whole-study findings and limits: Peripheral blood, not thyroid tissue, was the sole material studied. Favored gene segments in persistent disease were TRBV28, TRBJ1-2 and TRBJ2-5. The study found persistent patients shared more public clonotypes (around 2,500) than new patients (just over 950).

The TCR comes from a female donor with Graves disease. This material consisted of peripheral blood mononuclear cells (PBMCs), taken when the disease was refractory, from a patient treated with antithyroid drugs. The rearrangement joins TRBV5-1 to TRBJ2-7; D might be TRBD1 (6 bases). The CDR3 bases are TGCGCCAGCAGCTTGCAGGGGATAGTGTGGGAGCAGTACTTC. It codes for CASSLQGIVWEQYF.